The 10 T cell receptor beta chains below were found in one sample sequenced in a study of cytomegalovirus exposure and HLA in healthy donors. It was with 60 Vbeta and 13 Jbeta primers that the PCR ran. Clones were read by immunoSEQ multiplex PCR, and TCRdb kept only the in-frame ones, dropping some. The sample has over 110,000 clones, roughly 77% seen once. The sample taken for sequencing was PBMCs. The origin of the receptors is a female donor in good health and CMV-seronegative.

The genes are TRBV5-1 and TRBJ2-7; the match to TRBD2 covers 11 bases. Germline V gene data show CDR1 as SGHRS and CDR2 as YFSETQ. The CDR3 has 17 amino acids. Trimming at V came to 1 base and at J to 3 bases, leaving 9 bases not matched to a gene. The DNA for the CDR3 is TGCGCCAGCAGCTTGTCCTGGACTAGCGGGTCAGACTACGAGCAGTACTTC. This codes for CASSLSWTSGSDYEQYF.

The chain has TRBV7-9 and TRBJ1-4; TRBD1 agrees at 7 bases. V gave up 5 bases and J gave up 7 bases; unmatched junction bases: 10. Germline assignment: CDR1 SEHNR and CDR2 FQNEAQ (reference sequence). The CDR3 length is 15 residues. CDR3 loop: CASSTPDRVTEKLFF. The CDR3 DNA sequence: TGTGCCAGCAGCACCCCTGACAGGGTGACTGAAAAACTGTTTTTT.

V and J are TRBV27 and TRBJ1-2, with 12 bases identical to TRBD1. The germline V gene has CDR1 MNHEY and CDR2 SMNVEV (reference sequence). The CDR3 has 16 residues. V lost 6 bases and J lost 4; bases outside the gene matches: 9. This chain's CDR3 is CASSLRGTGGGYGYTF. DNA of the CDR3: TGTGCCAGCAGCCTTAGAGGGACAGGGGGCGGCTATGGCTACACCTTC.

The chain is built from TRBV11-3 and TRBJ2-5; TRBD2 matches 8 bases. CDR1 is SGHNT and CDR2 is YENEEA in the germline V gene. J gave up 4 bases and V 6 bases, and 10 bases lay outside the gene matches. This CDR3 is 15 amino acids long. CDR3 protein: CASSKGTSGPETQYF. In DNA, the CDR3 is TGTGCCAGCAGTAAAGGCACTAGCGGTCCAGAGACCCAGTACTTC. The variable domain in full, completed from reference TRBV11-3 and TRBJ2-5, reads EAGVVQSPRYKIIEKKQPVAFWCNPISGHNTLYWYLQNLGQGPELLIRYENEEAVDDSQLPKDRFSAERLKGVDSTLKIQPAELGDSAVYLCASSKGTSGPETQYFGPGTRLLVL.

The rearrangement links TRBV28 to TRBJ1-2, with 10 nucleotides matching TRBD1. V shed 2 bases, J shed 8 bases, and the junction held 11 bases outside the gene matches. CDR1 MDHEN and CDR2 SYDVKM come from the germline V gene. The CDR3 is made up of 16 amino acids. As DNA, the CDR3 is TGTGCCAGCAGTTTACGACAGGGGGCGGTGGCTCGGGGCTACACCTTC. It translates to CASSLRQGAVARGYTF.

The J gene is TRBJ2-5, the V gene TRBV28; 7 bases align to TRBD1. In germline, CDR1 is MDHEN, CDR2 SYDVKM. The CDR3 has 12 residues. V lost 10 bases and J lost 5; bases outside the gene matches: 7. DNA of the CDR3: TGTGCCACGACAGGGAATAAGGAGACCCAGTACTTC. Amino acid sequence: CATTGNKETQYF. The full variable domain, completed using reference TRBV28 and TRBJ2-5, is DVKVTQSSRYLVKRTGEKVFLECVQDMDHENMFWYRQDPGLGLRLIYFSYDVKMKEKGDIPEGYSVSREKKERFSLILESASTNQTSMYLCATTGNKETQYFGPGTRLLVL.

The V gene is TRBV27, the J gene TRBJ2-1; 9 bases align to TRBD2. V shed 4 bases, J shed 7 bases, and the junction held 20 bases outside the gene matches. CDR3 size: 19 residues. Germline V gives CDR1 MNHEY, CDR2 SMNVEV (reference sequence). The CDR3 DNA follows: TGTGCCAGCAGTTCTGGAGCGGGGACTAGCTACGGGAGAGGAAATGAGCAGTTCTTC. It is translated as CASSSGAGTSYGRGNEQFF.

On this clone: At one end, the junction sequence differs from germline, possibly due to a read error. V is TRBV7-7 and J is TRBJ2-1; 8 nucleotides agree with TRBD1. The CDR3 loop spans 15 amino acids. Germline CDR1 and CDR2: SSHAT and FNYEAQ (reference sequence). CDR3 sequence (DNA): TGTGCTAGCAGCAGCGGACAGGGTGGCTACAATGAGCAGTTCTTC. This translates into CASSSGQGGYNEQFF.

The chain recombines TRBV7-9 with TRBJ1-2; D unresolved. The germline V and J ends were trimmed by 3 bases and 6 bases, with 11 bases remaining between them. The CDR3 sequence is 13 residues long. Per germline, CDR1 SEHNR and CDR2 FQNEAQ (reference sequence). CDR3 nucleotide sequence: TGTGCCAGCAGCTTGCAGGAATCGGATGGCTACACCTTC. Encoded protein: CASSLQESDGYTF.

In regard to this clone: An end of the junction differs from the germline gene, which may be a read error. The rearrangement joins TRBV7-7 to TRBJ2-2, with 7 bases lining up with TRBD2. CDR1 and CDR2 (germline): SSHAT, FNYEAQ (reference sequence). The CDR3 sequence is 14 residues long. In DNA, the CDR3 is TGTGCTAGCAGCTTGAGTCTAGCGGCGGGGGAGCTGTTTTTT. The encoded protein is CASSLSLAAGELFF.